This T cell receptor (beta chain) was sequenced in a study of identical twins. Study observations and caveats: Fewer insertions marked abundant cord blood beta clonotypes; young adult naive trended weakly, memory not at all.

On this clonotype itself: The antigen remains undetermined. A much bigger clone sits one base away, suggesting this may be a read error.

TCRdb re-derived calls from the 5' RACE reads in MiXCR, one entry per CDR3 protein. The sample includes 650,000 to 750,000 distinct CDR3 sequences, roughly 20% of them seen just once. This sample was shared with a second study, whose subject was T cells expressing NK-cell markers. That source adds: It is unclear if expanded NKG2C-expressing clones target HCMV antigens.

The sequenced sample was PBMCs. This receptor was identified in a woman aged 18-29 years in good health.

The chain's CDR3 is CTSSYSRDRGVKAFF. The CDR3 region has the DNA TGTACCAGCAGTTATTCCCGGGACAGAGGGGTTAAGGCTTTCTTT. The chain combines TRBV27 with TRBJ1-1; 7 positions agree with TRBD1. The length of the CDR3 is 15 residues. Germline CDR1 reads MNHEY; CDR2 reads SMNVEV (reference sequence).